This TCR beta chain was captured in a study of identical twins. CDR3 length: 14 residues. V was trimmed by 1 base and J by 3 bases, leaving 8 bases between them. Germline CDR1 SGHKS, CDR2 YYEKEE (reference sequence). Each CDR3 protein gets one entry after TCRdb re-called the 5' RACE reads with MiXCR. The sample shows 510,000 or so distinct CDR3 sequences, roughly 15% of them seen only once. The sample was also linked to a second study, of yellow fever vaccine responses in identical twins.

The V gene is TRBV5-5, the J gene TRBJ1-5, with no clear D. Material for sequencing was CD4+ T cells sorted from blood. This sequence originates from a woman aged 18-29 years in good health. The CDR3 DNA sequence: TGTGCCAGCAGCTTGATAGGCCACAATCAGCCCCAGCATTTT. It specifies CASSLIGHNQPQHF.